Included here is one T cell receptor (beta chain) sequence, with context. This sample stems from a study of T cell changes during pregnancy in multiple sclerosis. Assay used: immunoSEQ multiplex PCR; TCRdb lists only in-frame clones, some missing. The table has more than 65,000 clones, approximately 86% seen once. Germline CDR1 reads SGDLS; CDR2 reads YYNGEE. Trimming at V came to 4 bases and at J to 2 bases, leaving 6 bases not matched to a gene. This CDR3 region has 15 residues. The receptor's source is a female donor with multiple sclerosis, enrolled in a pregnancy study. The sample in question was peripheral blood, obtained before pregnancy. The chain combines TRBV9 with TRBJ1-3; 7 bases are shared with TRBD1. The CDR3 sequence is CASSPHRGPGNTIYF. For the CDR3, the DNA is TGTGCCAGCAGCCCCCACAGGGGTCCTGGAAACACCATATATTTT.